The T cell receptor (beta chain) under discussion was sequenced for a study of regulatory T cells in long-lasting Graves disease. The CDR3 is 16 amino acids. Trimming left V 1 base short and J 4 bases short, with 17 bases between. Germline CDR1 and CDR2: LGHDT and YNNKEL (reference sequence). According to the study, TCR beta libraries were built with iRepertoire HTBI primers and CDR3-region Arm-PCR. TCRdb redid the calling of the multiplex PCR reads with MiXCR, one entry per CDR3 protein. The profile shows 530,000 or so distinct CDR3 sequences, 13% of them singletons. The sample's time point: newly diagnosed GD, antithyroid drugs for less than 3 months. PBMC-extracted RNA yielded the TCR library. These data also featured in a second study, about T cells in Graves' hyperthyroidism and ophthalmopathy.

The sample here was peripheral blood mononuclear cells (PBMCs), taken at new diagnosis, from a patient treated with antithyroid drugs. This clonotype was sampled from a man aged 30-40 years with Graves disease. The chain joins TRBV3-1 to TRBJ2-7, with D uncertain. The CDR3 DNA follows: TGTGCCAGCAGCCAAGGAATACGGGCTTTGGAGTACGAGCAGTACTTC. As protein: CASSQGIRALEYEQYF.